This TCR beta chain was obtained from a study of T cell responses to AZD1222 COVID-19 vaccine. The study, taken as a whole, reports: Baseline antibody screening turned up just a handful of seropositive AZD1222 recipients. Mostly white British, mostly female donors; authors suggested clonal diversity may be underestimated.

The protocol was immunoSEQ multiplex PCR, while the TCRdb copy is restricted to in-frame clones and leaves out a portion. The sample lists about 270,000 clones, 94% occurring once. CDR3 size: 13 residues. After removal of 4 bases from V and 6 bases from J, the junction contained 4 bases not matched to a gene. Germline loops: CDR1 SNHLY, CDR2 FYNNEI. This clone was seen once. Its matching antigen is unknown. J is TRBJ2-3 and V is TRBV2; TRBD2 aligns across 7 bases. The sequencing here drew on peripheral blood, taken 28 days after the second AZD1222 dose. This receptor was taken from an adult who received the AZD1222 COVID-19 vaccine. CDR3 sequence reads: CASSGGLFDTQYF. The CDR3 bases are TGTGCCAGCAGTGGGGGACTATTCGATACGCAGTATTTT.